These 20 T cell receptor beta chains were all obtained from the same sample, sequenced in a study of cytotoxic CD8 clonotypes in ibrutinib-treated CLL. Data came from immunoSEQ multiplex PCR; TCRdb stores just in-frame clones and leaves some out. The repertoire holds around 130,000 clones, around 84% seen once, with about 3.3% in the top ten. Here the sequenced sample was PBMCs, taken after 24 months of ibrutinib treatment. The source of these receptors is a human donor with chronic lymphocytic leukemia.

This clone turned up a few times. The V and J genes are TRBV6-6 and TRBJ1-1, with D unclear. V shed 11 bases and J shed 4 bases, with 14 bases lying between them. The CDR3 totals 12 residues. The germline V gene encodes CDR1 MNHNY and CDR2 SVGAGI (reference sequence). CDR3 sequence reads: CAVAFGSTEAFF. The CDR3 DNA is TGTGCCGTTGCCTTTGGGAGCACTGAAGCTTTCTTT.

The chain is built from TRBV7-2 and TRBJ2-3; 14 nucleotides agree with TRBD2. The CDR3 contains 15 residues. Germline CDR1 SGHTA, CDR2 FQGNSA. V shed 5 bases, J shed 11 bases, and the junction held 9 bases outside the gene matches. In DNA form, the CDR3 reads TGTGCCAGCAGCGCCATGACTAGCGGGGGGGACTTGCAGTATTTT. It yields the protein CASSAMTSGGDLQYF.

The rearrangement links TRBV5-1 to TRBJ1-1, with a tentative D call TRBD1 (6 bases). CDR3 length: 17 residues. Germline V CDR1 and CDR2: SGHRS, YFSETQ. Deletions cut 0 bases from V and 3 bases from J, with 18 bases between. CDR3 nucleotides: TGCGCCAGCAGCTTGGATTTACCCCGGGACACGTACACTGAAGCTTTCTTT. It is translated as CASSLDLPRDTYTEAFF.

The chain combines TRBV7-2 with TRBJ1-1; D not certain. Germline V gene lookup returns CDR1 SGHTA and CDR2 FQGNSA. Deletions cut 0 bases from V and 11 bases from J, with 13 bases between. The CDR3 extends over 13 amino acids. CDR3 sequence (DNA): TGTGCCAGCAGCTTAGCGCAGTTTTCGGAGGCTTTCTTT. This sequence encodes CASSLAQFSEAFF.

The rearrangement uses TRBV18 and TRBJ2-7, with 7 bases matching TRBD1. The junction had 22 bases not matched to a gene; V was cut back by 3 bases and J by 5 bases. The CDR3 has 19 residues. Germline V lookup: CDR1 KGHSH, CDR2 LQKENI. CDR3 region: CASSPWDRSPSSWGNEQYF. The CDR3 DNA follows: TGTGCCAGCTCACCGTGGGACAGATCGCCTTCCTCTTGGGGCAACGAGCAGTACTTC.

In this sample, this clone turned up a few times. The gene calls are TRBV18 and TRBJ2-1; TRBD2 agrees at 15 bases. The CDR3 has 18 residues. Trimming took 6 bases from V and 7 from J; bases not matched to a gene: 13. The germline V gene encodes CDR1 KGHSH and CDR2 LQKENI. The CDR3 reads CASSRAGTSGGPSNEQFF. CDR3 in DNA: TGTGCCAGCTCGCGGGCCGGGACTAGCGGGGGGCCCTCAAATGAGCAGTTCTTC.

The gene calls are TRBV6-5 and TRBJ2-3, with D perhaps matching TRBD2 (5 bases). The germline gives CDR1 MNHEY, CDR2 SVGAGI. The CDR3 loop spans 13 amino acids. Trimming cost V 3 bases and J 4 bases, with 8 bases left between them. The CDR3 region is CASSYRGPDTQYF. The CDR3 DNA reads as TGTGCCAGCAGTTATCGAGGGCCAGATACGCAGTATTTT.

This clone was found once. CDR3 DNA: TGTGCCAGCAGCGTAGGGGGGAACACAGATACGCAGTATTTT. Translation: CASSVGGNTDTQYF. V gene TRBV9 combines with J gene TRBJ2-3, with D possibly called TRBD1 or TRBD2 (5 bases each). Germline-derived CDR1 and CDR2 are SGDLS and YYNGEE. The germline V and J ends were trimmed by 0 bases and 2 bases, with 7 bases remaining between them. This CDR3 contains 14 residues.

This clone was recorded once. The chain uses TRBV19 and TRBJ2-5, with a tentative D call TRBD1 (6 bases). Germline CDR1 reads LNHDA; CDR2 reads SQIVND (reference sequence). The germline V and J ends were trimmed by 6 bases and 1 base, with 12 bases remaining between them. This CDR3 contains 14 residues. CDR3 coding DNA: TGTGCCAGTAGCCACGCGGACAGCCAAGAGACCCAGTACTTC. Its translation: CASSHADSQETQYF.

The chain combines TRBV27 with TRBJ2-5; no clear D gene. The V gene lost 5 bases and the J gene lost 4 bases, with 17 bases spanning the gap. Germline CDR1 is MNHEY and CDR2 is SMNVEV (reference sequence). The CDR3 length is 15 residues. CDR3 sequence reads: CASSPGLRQSETQYF. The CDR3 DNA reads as TGTGCCAGCAGTCCAGGATTGAGGCAGTCAGAGACCCAGTACTTC.

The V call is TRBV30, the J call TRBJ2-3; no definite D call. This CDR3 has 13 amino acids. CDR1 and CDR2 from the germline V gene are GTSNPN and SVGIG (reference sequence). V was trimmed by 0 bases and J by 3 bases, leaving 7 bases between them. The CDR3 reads CAWSVAYTDTQYF. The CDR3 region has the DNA TGTGCCTGGAGTGTTGCATATACAGATACGCAGTATTTT.

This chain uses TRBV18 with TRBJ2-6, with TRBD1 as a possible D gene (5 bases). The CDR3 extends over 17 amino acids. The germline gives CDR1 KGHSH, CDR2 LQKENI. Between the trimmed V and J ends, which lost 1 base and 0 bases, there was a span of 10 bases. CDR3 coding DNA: TGTGCCAGCTCACCACGGGGCCACCTCTCTGGGGCCAACGTCCTGACTTTC. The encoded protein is CASSPRGHLSGANVLTF.

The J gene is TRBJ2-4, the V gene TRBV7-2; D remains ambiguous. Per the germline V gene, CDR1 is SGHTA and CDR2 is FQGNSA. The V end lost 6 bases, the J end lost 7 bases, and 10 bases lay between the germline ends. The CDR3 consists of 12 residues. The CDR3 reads CASSRQENIQYF. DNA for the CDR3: TGTGCCAGCAGTCGTCAGGAGAACATTCAGTACTTC.

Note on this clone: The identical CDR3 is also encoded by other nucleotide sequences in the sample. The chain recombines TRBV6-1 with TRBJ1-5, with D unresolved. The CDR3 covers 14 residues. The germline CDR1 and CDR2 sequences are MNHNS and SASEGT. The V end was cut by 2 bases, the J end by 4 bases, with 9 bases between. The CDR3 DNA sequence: TGTGCCAGCAGTGAAAGTCTGGGAAATCAGCCCCAGCATTTT. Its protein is CASSESLGNQPQHF.

The CDR3 DNA reads TGTGCCAGCAGTTTATCTACAGGGGGGTACACCGGGGAGCTGTTTTTT. Residues: CASSLSTGGYTGELFF. This sequence joins TRBV27 and TRBJ2-2; 8 nucleotides agree with TRBD1. V lost 0 bases, J lost 3 bases, and 3 bases stayed unmatched. CDR1 and CDR2 from the germline V gene are MNHEY and SMNVEV (reference sequence). The CDR3 runs to 16 residues.

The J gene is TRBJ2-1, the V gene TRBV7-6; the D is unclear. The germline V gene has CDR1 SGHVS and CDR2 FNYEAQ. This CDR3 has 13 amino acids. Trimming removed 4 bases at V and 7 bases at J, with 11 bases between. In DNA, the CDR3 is TGTGCCAGCAGCTCGCACGAACAAAATGAGCAGTTCTTC. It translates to CASSSHEQNEQFF. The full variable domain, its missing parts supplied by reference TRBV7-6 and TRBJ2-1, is GAGVSQSPRYKVTKRGQDVALRCDPISGHVSLYWYRQALGQGPEFLTYFNYEAQQDKSGLPNDRFSAERPEGSISTLTIQRTEQRDSAMYRCASSSHEQNEQFFGPGTRLTVL.

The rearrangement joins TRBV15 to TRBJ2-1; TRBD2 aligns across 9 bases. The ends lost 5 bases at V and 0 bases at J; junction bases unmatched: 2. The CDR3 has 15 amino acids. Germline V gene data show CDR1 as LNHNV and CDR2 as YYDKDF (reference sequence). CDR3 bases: TGTGCCACCAGCCGCGGGGGGGTCTCCTACAATGAGCAGTTCTTC. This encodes CATSRGGVSYNEQFF.

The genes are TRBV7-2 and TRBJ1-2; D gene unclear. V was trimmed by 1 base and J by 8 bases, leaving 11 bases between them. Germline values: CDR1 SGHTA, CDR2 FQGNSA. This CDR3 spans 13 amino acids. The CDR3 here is CASSLGGSRGYTF. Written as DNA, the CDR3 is TGTGCCAGCAGCTTAGGAGGGTCGCGCGGCTACACCTTC.

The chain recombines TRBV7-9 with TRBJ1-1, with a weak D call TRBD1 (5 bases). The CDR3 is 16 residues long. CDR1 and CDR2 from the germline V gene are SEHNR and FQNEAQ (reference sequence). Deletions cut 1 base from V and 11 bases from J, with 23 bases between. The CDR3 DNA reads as TGTGCCAGCAGCTTAGTTGGGACCGAAGGGGCACGGTCGGCTTTCTTT. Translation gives CASSLVGTEGARSAFF.

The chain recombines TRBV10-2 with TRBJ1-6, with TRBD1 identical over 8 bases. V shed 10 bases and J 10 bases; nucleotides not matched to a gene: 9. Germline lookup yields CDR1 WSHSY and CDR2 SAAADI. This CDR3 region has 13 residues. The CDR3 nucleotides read TGCGCCACCAAATCACAGGGGGGCTCACCCCTCCACTTT. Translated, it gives CATKSQGGSPLHF.